This TCR beta chain was identified during a study of shared clonotypes between healthy human individuals. Sorted-subset replicate PCRs used 150 to 200 ng DNA, 25,000 to 30,000 T cell genomes. Sequenced by immunoSEQ multiplex PCR; TCRdb stores in-frame clones only, minus some. The data hold about 680,000 clones, with roughly 72% observed a single time. V was cut by 3 bases and J by 5 bases, with 14 bases left in between. From germline, CDR1 is MDHEN and CDR2 SYDVKM. The CDR3 has 14 residues. What was sequenced was memory CD4+ T cells sorted from blood. Subset described: CD45RA-negative fraction. The TCR comes from a woman in her 30s in good health. The chain joins TRBV28 to TRBJ2-7; perhaps D is TRBD1 or TRBD2 (6 bases each). The CDR3 sequence is CASSFVGGLDEQYF. CDR3 in DNA: TGTGCCAGCAGTTTTGTTGGGGGGCTGGACGAGCAGTACTTC. The full variable domain, rest sourced from reference TRBV28 and TRBJ2-7, is DVKVTQSSRYLVKRTGEKVFLECVQDMDHENMFWYRQDPGLGLRLIYFSYDVKMKEKGDIPEGYSVSREKKERFSLILESASTNQTSMYLCASSFVGGLDEQYFGPGTRLTVT.